This T cell receptor beta chain emerged from a study of T-cell memory formation after mild COVID-19. Study background: TCR clusters mostly belonged to single donors.

Per the germline V gene, CDR1 is SGHNT and CDR2 is YYREEE (reference sequence). Trimming removed 4 bases from V and 3 bases from J; junction bases left unmatched: 4. The CDR3 loop spans 14 amino acids. TCRdb passed the 5' RACE reads through MiXCR, listing each CDR3 protein once. The repertoire includes a few hundred thousand distinct CDR3 sequences, 25% to 30% of them detected once, and around an eighth sits in the top ten. This clonotype was counted between two and nine times. The source is an adult woman who had mild COVID-19 (a few samples of this study predate the infection). Cell type and time point are not known. The chain recombines TRBV5-4 with TRBJ2-5; 9 bases map to TRBD2. The sequenced material came from PBMCs or a T cell subset sorted from them (not recorded which). The CDR3 DNA follows: TGTGCCAGCAGCGGAATAGCGGGAGAAGAGACCCAGTACTTC. This gives the protein CASSGIAGEETQYF.